These 20 T cell receptor beta chains were sequenced from one sample in a study of T-cell memory formation after mild COVID-19. TCRdb passed the 5' RACE reads through MiXCR, listing each CDR3 protein once. Among fewer than 250,000 distinct CDR3 sequences, roughly 14% were seen once, and the ten largest hold 2% to 2.5%. Sequenced material: PBMCs or a T cell subset sorted from them (not recorded which). These receptors originate from an adult woman who had mild COVID-19 (a few samples of this study predate the infection). Cell type and time point are not known.

This clonotype was found a few times. The J gene is TRBJ2-7, the V gene TRBV6-6; tentatively, D is TRBD2 (5 bases). The CDR3 is 13 amino acids. Per the germline V gene, CDR1 is MNHNY and CDR2 is SVGAGI (reference sequence). V was cut by 0 bases and J by 4 bases, with 7 bases left in between. The CDR3 loop reads CASSYSGDYEQYF. The CDR3 nucleotides are TGTGCCAGCAGTTACTCGGGAGATTACGAGCAGTACTTC.

The rearrangement links TRBV7-9 to TRBJ2-5; maybe TRBD2 (5 bases). CDR1 and CDR2 from the germline V gene are SEHNR and FQNEAQ (reference sequence). V was pared by 4 bases and J by 4 bases, with 13 bases between. The CDR3 covers 14 residues. DNA for the CDR3: TGTGCCAGCAGCTATTTTAGCGTTACAGAGACCCAGTACTTC. Translated: CASSYFSVTETQYF.

J is TRBJ2-7 and V is TRBV15; 8 bases fit TRBD2. CDR1 is LNHNV and CDR2 is YYDKDF in the germline V gene (reference sequence). CDR3 length equals 16 residues. The trim removed 0 bases at V and 0 bases at J, leaving 4 bases unmatched. The CDR3 loop reads CATSRDRREVSYEQYF. CDR3 sequence (DNA): TGTGCCACCAGCAGAGACCGGCGGGAGGTCTCCTACGAGCAGTACTTC.

The V and J genes are TRBV5-1 and TRBJ2-1, with TRBD1 matching 7 bases. With V trimmed by 3 bases and J by 0 bases, 18 bases remained unmatched. Germline V gives CDR1 SGHRS, CDR2 YFSETQ. The CDR3 covers 20 residues. CDR3 region: CASSSTKLTGPRSSYNEQFF. As DNA, the CDR3 is TGCGCCAGCAGCTCCACCAAACTGACAGGGCCCAGATCCTCCTACAATGAGCAGTTCTTC.

Only a few counts were recorded for this clonotype. The V call is TRBV30, the J call TRBJ2-7; D is perhaps TRBD2 (6 bases). Germline lookup yields CDR1 GTSNPN and CDR2 SVGIG (reference sequence). V shed 1 base and J shed 3 bases, with 7 bases lying between them. The CDR3 runs to 12 residues. The CDR3 DNA sequence: TGTGCCTGGAGTGCCGGGAGCTACGAGCAGTACTTC. It translates to CAWSAGSYEQYF. Drawing the rest from reference TRBV30 and TRBJ2-7, the complete variable domain is SQTIHQWPATLVQPVGSPLSLECTVEGTSNPNLYWYRQAAGRGLQLLFYSVGIGQISSEVPQNLSASRPQDRQFILSSKKLLLSDSGFYLCAWSAGSYEQYFGPGTRLTVT.

This sequence joins TRBV9 and TRBJ2-2; 8 bases match TRBD2. There are 15 residues in the CDR3. Germline V gene sequence: CDR1 SGDLS, CDR2 YYNGEE. Trimming at V came to 1 base and at J to 1 base, leaving 0 bases not matched to a gene. CDR3 DNA sequence: TGTGCCAGCAGCGTAACTAGCGGGAACACCGGGGAGCTGTTTTTT. It is translated as CASSVTSGNTGELFF.

The chain employs TRBV25-1 and TRBJ2-5, with TRBD1 identical over 10 bases. There are 16 residues in the CDR3. Germline trimming cut 1 base from V and 4 bases from J; bases unmatched to any gene: 6. CDR1 and CDR2 (germline): MGHDK, SYGVNS. The CDR3 spells CASSEFGTGVSETQYF. The CDR3 DNA reads TGTGCCAGCAGTGAATTCGGGACAGGGGTTTCAGAGACCCAGTACTTC.

The chain is built from TRBV7-8 and TRBJ1-3; D gene ambiguous. The CDR3 runs to 12 residues. V was pared by 3 bases and J by 4 bases, with 4 bases between. Germline values: CDR1 SGHVS, CDR2 FQNEAQ. The DNA for the CDR3 is TGTGCCAGCAGCTTCCAGGGAAACACCATATATTTT. It translates to CASSFQGNTIYF.

The table lists this clonotype with a few counts. The rearrangement links TRBV9 to TRBJ1-6, with 7 nucleotides matching TRBD1. Germline V gene sequence: CDR1 SGDLS, CDR2 YYNGEE. CDR3 length: 16 residues. V was clipped by 0 bases and J by 7 bases; unmatched bases: 7. CDR3: CASSVGEGTANSPLHF. The CDR3 DNA follows: TGTGCCAGCAGCGTAGGGGAGGGGACAGCAAATTCACCCCTCCACTTT. Together with reference TRBV9 and TRBJ1-6, the CDR3 gives the full variable domain: DSGVTQTPKHLITATGQRVTLRCSPRSGDLSVYWYQQSLDQGLQFLIQYYNGEERAKGNILERFSAQQFPDLHSELNLSSLELGDSALYFCASSVGEGTANSPLHFGNGTRLTVT.

On this clonotype itself: Germline and junction disagree at one end, which may indicate a read error. V and J are TRBV7-7 and TRBJ2-1; D is unresolved. Germline V gene sequence: CDR1 SSHAT, CDR2 FNYEAQ (reference sequence). The CDR3 runs 16 residues. The CDR3 DNA sequence: TGTGCTAGCAGCTTAGTACAGCCTAGCTCCTACAATGAGCAGTTCTTC. Residues: CASSLVQPSSYNEQFF.

CDR3 DNA sequence: TGTGCCAGCAGGGCGACAGGCTATGGCTACACCTTC. Translation: CASRATGYGYTF. J is TRBJ1-2 and V is TRBV27; D may be TRBD1 (6 bases). Germline assignment: CDR1 MNHEY and CDR2 SMNVEV (reference sequence). There are 12 residues in the CDR3. Between the trimmed V and J ends, which lost 6 bases and 4 bases, there was a span of 9 bases.

The V call is TRBV4-2, the J call TRBJ2-7; D might be TRBD2 (5 bases). V dropped 0 bases and J dropped 6 bases, with 9 bases sitting between them. The CDR3 length is 13 residues. Germline CDR1 LGHNA, CDR2 YNFKEQ. In DNA, the CDR3 is TGTGCCAGCAGCCAAGATGTTCGGGGCGAGCAGTACTTC. Translation gives CASSQDVRGEQYF.

The gene calls are TRBV6-2 or TRBV6-3 and TRBJ2-2; D remains unclear. CDR3 length: 18 amino acids. The germline V and J ends were trimmed by 5 bases and 2 bases, with 21 bases remaining between them. Germline V lookup: CDR1 MNHEY, CDR2 SVGEGT. The CDR3 is CASSRRPKNSGNTGELFF. CDR3 nucleotides: TGTGCCAGCAGTCGCCGTCCTAAGAACTCCGGAAACACCGGGGAGCTGTTTTTT.

This clonotype was seen a handful of times. CDR3 loop: CATSSTGGASGGQISYEQYF. The CDR3 DNA follows: TGTGCCACCAGCTCGACGGGGGGCGCTAGCGGGGGCCAAATATCCTACGAGCAGTACTTC. V is TRBV24-1 and J is TRBJ2-7; 10 bases fit TRBD2. V lost 7 bases, J lost 1 base, and 21 bases stayed unmatched. The CDR3 is 20 residues long. The germline V gene encodes CDR1 KGHDR and CDR2 SFDVKD.

This clonotype was seen a handful of times. The chain joins TRBV6-5 to TRBJ2-2; TRBD2 might be the D (6 bases). Germline V gives CDR1 MNHEY, CDR2 SVGAGI. This CDR3 spans 16 amino acids. The germline V and J ends were trimmed by 7 bases and 1 base, with 16 bases remaining between them. DNA for the CDR3: TGTGCCAGCACCAAACTCCGGGACTTGAACACCGGGGAGCTGTTTTTT. Its protein is CASTKLRDLNTGELFF.

This chain connects TRBV5-1 to TRBJ1-2; D not certain. Trimming left V 0 bases short and J 14 bases short, with 14 bases between. CDR3 length: 12 amino acids. Germline CDR1 and CDR2: SGHRS and YFSETQ. The CDR3 here is CASSLALEERTF. The DNA of the CDR3 is TGCGCCAGCAGCTTGGCGTTGGAAGAACGAACCTTC.

The table lists this clonotype with a few counts. For the CDR3, the DNA is TGTGCCAGCAGCTTAGACCCCCAAGCCGGACAGGGGGCTTTCGGCTACACCTTC. Protein sequence: CASSLDPQAGQGAFGYTF. The chain joins TRBV7-2 to TRBJ1-2; 11 nucleotides match TRBD1. The CDR3 spans 18 residues. V lost 1 base, J lost 8 bases, and 15 bases stayed unmatched. From germline, CDR1 is SGHTA and CDR2 FQGNSA.

This clonotype has just one count. Here the CDR3 DNA reads TGTGCCACCAGTGATCAGGTATTCGAGCAGTTCTTC. Amino acids: CATSDQVFEQFF. The rearrangement joins TRBV24-1 to TRBJ2-1, with D unclear. V lost 3 bases to trimming and J lost 10 bases, with 9 bases between them. CDR3 size: 12 residues. CDR1 is KGHDR, CDR2 SFDVKD, per germline.

V is TRBV5-1 and J is TRBJ2-3; tentatively, D is TRBD1 (6 bases). Trimming cost V 1 base and J 0 bases, with 9 bases left between them. Germline V gene lookup returns CDR1 SGHRS and CDR2 YFSETQ. CDR3 length: 15 residues. The CDR3 sequence is CASSLRTASTDTQYF. The CDR3 nucleotides read TGCGCCAGCAGCTTGAGGACAGCGAGCACAGATACGCAGTATTTT.

This rearrangement joins TRBV5-1 to TRBJ1-2, with 10 bases matching TRBD1. Trimming at V came to 7 bases and at J to 2 bases, leaving 5 bases not matched to a gene. Germline V gene sequence: CDR1 SGHRS, CDR2 YFSETQ. This CDR3 has 14 residues. CDR3 sequence reads: CASGPGQGNYGYTF. CDR3 DNA: TGCGCCAGCGGCCCGGGACAGGGGAACTATGGCTACACCTTC.